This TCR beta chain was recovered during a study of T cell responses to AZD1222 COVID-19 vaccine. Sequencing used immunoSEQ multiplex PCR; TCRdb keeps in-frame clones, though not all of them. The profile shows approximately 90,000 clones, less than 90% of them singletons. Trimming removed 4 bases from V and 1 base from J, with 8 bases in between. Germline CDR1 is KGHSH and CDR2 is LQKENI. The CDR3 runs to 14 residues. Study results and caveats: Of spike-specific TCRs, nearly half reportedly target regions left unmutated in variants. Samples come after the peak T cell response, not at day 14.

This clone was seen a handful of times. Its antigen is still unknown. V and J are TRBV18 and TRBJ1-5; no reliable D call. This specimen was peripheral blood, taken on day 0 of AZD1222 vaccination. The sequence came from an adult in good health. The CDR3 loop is CASSQGFSNQPQHF. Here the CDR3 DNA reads TGTGCCAGCTCACAGGGATTCAGCAATCAGCCCCAGCATTTT.